Described below is a single T cell receptor (beta chain) sequence and its context. Its antigen is unidentified. This CDR3 spans 15 amino acids. The J segment lost 6 bases and the V segment lost 5 bases, leaving 9 bases of the junction unmatched. Per germline, CDR1 SGHTA and CDR2 FQGNSA. TCRdb keeps only in-frame clones here, not all; method: immunoSEQ multiplex PCR. This sample has around 59,000 clones, with 70% to 85% found just once. The data originate from a study of lymphopenia after photon versus proton radiotherapy. Overall study findings and caveats: After the lymphocyte nadir, photon-treated repertoires showed oligoclonal expansion, especially of CD8+ Temra cells. Larger post-nadir TCR diversity loss correlated inversely with survival in deceased patients. Under photons, naive T cells and diversity fell while effector/memory populations rose. Authors raise, but do not show, better survival with proton therapy.

The specimen comprised peripheral blood, sampled from a patient treated with proton-based radiotherapy. The source of this sequence is a man aged 60-69 years with pancreatic cancer. This chain connects TRBV7-2 to TRBJ2-2, with 7 bases identical to TRBD2. The CDR3 nucleotides are TGTGCCAGCAGCGTTGGGACTACCCGTCCCGGGGAGCTGTTTTTT. Its translation: CASSVGTTRPGELFF.